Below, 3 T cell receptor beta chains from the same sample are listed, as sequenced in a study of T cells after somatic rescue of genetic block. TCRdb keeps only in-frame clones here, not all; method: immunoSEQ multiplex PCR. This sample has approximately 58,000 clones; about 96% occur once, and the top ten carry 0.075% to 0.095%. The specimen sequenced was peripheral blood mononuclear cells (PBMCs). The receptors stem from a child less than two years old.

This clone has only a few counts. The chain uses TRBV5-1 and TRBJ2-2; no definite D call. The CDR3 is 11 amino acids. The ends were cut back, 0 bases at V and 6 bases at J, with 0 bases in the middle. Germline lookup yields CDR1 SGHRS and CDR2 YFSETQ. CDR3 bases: TGCGCCAGCAGCTTGGCCGGGGAGCTGTTTTTT. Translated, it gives CASSLAGELFF.

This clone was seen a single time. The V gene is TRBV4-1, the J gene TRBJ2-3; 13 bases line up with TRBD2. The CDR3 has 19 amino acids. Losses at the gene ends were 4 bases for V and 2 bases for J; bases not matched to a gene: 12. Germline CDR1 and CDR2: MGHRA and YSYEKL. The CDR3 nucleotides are TGCGCCAGCAGCCCCCTGGGACTAGCGGGACCCTTTTACACAGATACGCAGTATTTT. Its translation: CASSPLGLAGPFYTDTQYF.

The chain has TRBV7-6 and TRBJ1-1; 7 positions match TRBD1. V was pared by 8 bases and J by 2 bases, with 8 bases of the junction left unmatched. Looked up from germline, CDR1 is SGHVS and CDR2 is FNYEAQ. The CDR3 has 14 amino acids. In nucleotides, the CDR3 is TGTGCCAGCGGGCCCGGGACAGCAAACACTGAAGCTTTCTTT. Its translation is CASGPGTANTEAFF.